These 20 T cell receptor beta chains came from one sample sequenced in a study of T cell repertoires in cytomegalovirus infection. MiXCR was run by TCRdb on the reads, yielding one entry per CDR3 protein. The sample carries 380,000 or so distinct CDR3 sequences, roughly 36% recorded once. Antigens for these TCRs are unknown. The specimen was cultured PBMCs, collected from culture after CMV antigen stimulation. The origin of the receptors is a human donor in good health (CMV status not recorded). Some clones in this sample may be carry-over from other donors' samples.

This clonotype was observed a handful of times. This CDR3 is CASSSSQGNTEAFF. The CDR3 DNA sequence: TGTGCCAGCAGCTCCTCACAGGGGAACACTGAAGCTTTCTTT. The rearrangement joins TRBV7-2 to TRBJ1-1, with D tentatively TRBD1 (6 bases). The CDR3 loop spans 14 amino acids. Per the germline V gene, CDR1 is SGHTA and CDR2 is FQGNSA. V shed 4 bases and J shed 1 base, with 10 bases lying between them. The variable domain in full, completed from reference TRBV7-2 and TRBJ1-1, reads GAGVSQSPSNKVTEKGKDVELRCDPISGHTALYWYRQSLGQGLEFLIYFQGNSAPDKSGLPSDRFSAERTGGSVSTLTIQRTQQEDSAVYLCASSSSQGNTEAFFGQGTRLTVV.

The chain links TRBV27 to TRBJ2-7, with 10 positions matching TRBD2. From germline, CDR1 is MNHEY and CDR2 SMNVEV (reference sequence). The trim removed 7 bases at V and 3 bases at J, leaving 3 bases unmatched. The CDR3 is made up of 13 amino acids. CDR3 residues: CASMPSGSYEQYV. The CDR3 nucleotides read TGTGCCAGCATGCCTAGCGGGAGCTACGAGCAGTACGTC.

This chain connects TRBV20-1 to TRBJ2-7; D uncertain. With 3 bases removed from V and 0 bases from J, the gap between germline ends came to 9 bases. The CDR3 spans 13 residues. In germline, CDR1 is DFQATT, CDR2 SNEGSKA (reference sequence). The CDR3 nucleotides are TGCAGTGCTAGGACGGCAAGCTCCTACGAGCAGTACTTC. Translated: CSARTASSYEQYF.

This clonotype was counted many times. V and J are TRBV7-2 and TRBJ2-5; D is unclear. The CDR3 has 14 amino acids. From germline, CDR1 is SGHTA and CDR2 FQGNSA. V was pared by 1 base and J by 1 base, with 7 bases between. As DNA, the CDR3 is TGTGCCAGCAGCTTAGGTGGTATCCAAGAGACCCAGTACTTC. Protein sequence: CASSLGGIQETQYF.

The rearrangement links TRBV7-2 to TRBJ1-2; D possibly corresponds to TRBD1 (5 bases). Germline V gene sequence: CDR1 SGHTA, CDR2 FQGNSA. CDR3 size: 15 residues. V was trimmed by 5 bases and J by 5 bases, leaving 18 bases between them. The CDR3 loop is CASSSRPDTNYGYTF. Written as DNA, the CDR3 is TGTGCCAGCAGCAGCCGTCCGGACACAAATTATGGCTACACCTTC.

This clonotype was observed at least ten times. The chain recombines TRBV19 with TRBJ1-2; D remains unclear. The V end was cut by 7 bases, the J end by 6 bases, with 18 bases between. The CDR3 covers 14 residues. CDR1 and CDR2 from the germline V gene are LNHDA and SQIVND (reference sequence). CDR3 nucleotides: TGTGCCAGTAATCCCGTTTTAGGGAGAGATGGCTACACCTTC. Translating gives CASNPVLGRDGYTF.

The gene calls are TRBV7-2 and TRBJ1-5; the D gene is possibly TRBD1 (5 bases). Trimming stripped 6 bases from V and 4 bases from J, with 10 bases between. The V gene's germline CDR1 is SGHTA and CDR2 FQGNSA. The CDR3 consists of 13 residues. In DNA form, the CDR3 reads TGTGCCAGCAGGTCCCAGGGTAATCAGCCCCAGCATTTT. Protein sequence: CASRSQGNQPQHF.

This clonotype has only a few counts. This chain uses TRBV7-9 with TRBJ2-2, with D possibly TRBD2 on 6 matching bases. Trimming cost V 4 bases and J 8 bases, with 20 bases left between them. CDR1 SEHNR and CDR2 FQNEAQ come from the germline V gene (reference sequence). The CDR3 runs 16 residues. This chain's CDR3 is CASSSHRDSLDGELFF. The DNA for the CDR3 is TGTGCCAGCAGCTCCCACCGGGACTCCCTGGATGGGGAGCTGTTTTTT. Using reference TRBV7-9 and TRBJ2-2 for the parts outside the CDR3, the full variable domain is DTGVSQNPRHKITKRGQNVTFRCDPISEHNRLYWYRQTLGQGPEFLTYFQNEAQLEKSRLLSDRFSAERPKGSFSTLEIQRTEQGDSAMYLCASSSHRDSLDGELFFGEGSRLTVL.

This sequence joins TRBV6-2 or TRBV6-3 and TRBJ2-1, with TRBD2 identical over 9 bases. There are 16 residues in the CDR3. CDR1 is MNHEY and CDR2 is SVGEGT in the germline V gene. The ends lost 2 bases at V and 4 bases at J; junction bases unmatched: 6. CDR3 DNA: TGTGCCAGCAGTTACGCTAGCGGGATCACTTACAATGAGCAGTTCTTC. As protein: CASSYASGITYNEQFF.

V is TRBV6-2 or TRBV6-3 and J is TRBJ2-7; D unclear. Germline V gives CDR1 MNHEY, CDR2 SVGEGT. The V end lost 2 bases, the J end lost 2 bases, and 7 bases lay between the germline ends. The CDR3 loop spans 13 amino acids. CDR3 in amino acids: CASSYNSPYEQYF. The CDR3 nucleotides are TGTGCCAGCAGTTACAACAGCCCCTACGAGCAGTACTTC.

This clonotype was detected a few times. The gene calls are TRBV7-9 and TRBJ2-3; 7 bases are shared with TRBD2. V lost 1 base and J lost 6; bases outside the gene matches: 10. The germline CDR1 and CDR2 sequences are SEHNR and FQNEAQ (reference sequence). The CDR3 totals 16 residues. The chain's CDR3 is CASSLVPTAGRDTQYF. The CDR3 DNA reads as TGTGCCAGCAGCTTAGTACCCACAGCGGGGCGCGATACGCAGTATTTT. The whole variable domain, filled in from reference TRBV7-9 and TRBJ2-3, reads DTGVSQNPRHKITKRGQNVTFRCDPISEHNRLYWYRQTLGQGPEFLTYFQNEAQLEKSRLLSDRFSAERPKGSFSTLEIQRTEQGDSAMYLCASSLVPTAGRDTQYFGPGTRLTVL.

This chain joins TRBV12-5 and TRBJ2-1; weak D call: TRBD2 (6 bases). From germline, CDR1 is LGHNT and CDR2 FRNRAP. The V gene lost 0 bases and the J gene lost 2 bases, with 14 bases spanning the gap. There are 17 residues in the CDR3. This chain's CDR3 is CASGLVLERLAYNEQFF. The CDR3 DNA reads as TGTGCTAGTGGTTTGGTACTAGAGAGACTAGCCTACAATGAGCAGTTCTTC.

The V gene is TRBV3-1, the J gene TRBJ1-5; no reliable D call. The CDR3 loop spans 14 amino acids. Germline V gene sequence: CDR1 LGHDT, CDR2 YNNKEL (reference sequence). V was shortened by 1 base and J by 4 bases, with 8 bases between the two germline ends. The CDR3 DNA follows: TGTGCCAGCAGCCAAGCTATCCGGAATCAGCCCCAGCATTTT. Protein sequence: CASSQAIRNQPQHF.

This clonotype was detected many times. The chain recombines TRBV7-2 with TRBJ1-1, with unresolved D. CDR1 is SGHTA, CDR2 FQGNSA, per germline. Trimming removed 8 bases at V and 3 bases at J, with 13 bases between. This CDR3 is 13 amino acids long. CDR3 residues: CASRPFRDTEAFF. CDR3 coding DNA: TGTGCCAGCCGCCCGTTCAGAGACACTGAAGCTTTCTTT.

The rearrangement uses TRBV9 and TRBJ2-3; D ambiguous. V shed 0 bases and J shed 5 bases, with 10 bases lying between them. CDR1 is SGDLS, CDR2 YYNGEE, per germline. The CDR3 has 14 residues. CDR3 DNA: TGTGCCAGCAGCGTAGGTGGCTCGGTAGATACGCAGTATTTT. Amino acid sequence: CASSVGGSVDTQYF.

In its sample, this clonotype was seen a few times. The chain links TRBV7-3 to TRBJ2-3, with TRBD2 matching over 10 bases. Trimming removed 5 bases from V and 6 bases from J; junction bases left unmatched: 5. Germline loops: CDR1 SGHTA, CDR2 FQGTGA. The CDR3 covers 14 residues. The CDR3 loop is CASSPAGGPDTQYF. Written as DNA, the CDR3 is TGTGCCAGCAGCCCAGCGGGAGGGCCGGATACGCAGTATTTT.

This clonotype appeared a few times. Here the CDR3 reads CASSPSPRRDSYNSPLHF. The CDR3 DNA follows: TGTGCCAGCAGCCCAAGTCCCCGGCGGGACTCCTATAATTCACCCCTCCACTTT. The chain uses TRBV12-3 or TRBV12-4 and TRBJ1-6; D call uncertain. Trimming took off 6 bases at V and 0 bases at J, with 18 bases between the two ends. The CDR3 is made up of 18 amino acids.

J is TRBJ1-3 and V is TRBV11-3; no definite D call. CDR1 and CDR2 from the germline V gene are SGHNT and YENEEA. This CDR3 has 16 amino acids. The V and J ends lost 5 bases and 0 bases respectively, with 14 bases between them. CDR3 protein: CASSHPPASSGNTIYF. The CDR3 DNA reads TGTGCCAGCAGCCACCCCCCGGCCAGCTCTGGAAACACCATATATTTT.

This clonotype was counted a few times. This chain joins TRBV7-6 and TRBJ2-2; D is perhaps TRBD1 (5 bases). The V gene lost 4 bases and the J gene lost 5 bases, with 17 bases spanning the gap. Germline CDR1 and CDR2: SGHVS and FNYEAQ. The length of the CDR3 is 16 residues. CDR3 residues: CASSWGQRGFTGELFF. In nucleotides, the CDR3 is TGTGCCAGCAGCTGGGGCCAACGAGGATTTACCGGGGAGCTGTTTTTT.

There are a few counts of this clonotype. The chain has TRBV6-5 and TRBJ2-5, with 11 bases matching TRBD2. The V and J ends lost 2 bases and 2 bases, in that order; junction bases with no gene match: 4. The CDR3 contains 16 residues. Germline loops: CDR1 MNHEY, CDR2 SVGAGI. This CDR3 is CASSYMGTSGQETQYF. DNA for the CDR3: TGTGCCAGCAGTTACATGGGGACTAGCGGTCAAGAGACCCAGTACTTC.